The rows below give T cell receptor beta chains drawn from one sample of a study of cytomegalovirus exposure and HLA in healthy donors. TCRdb keeps only in-frame clones here, not all; method: immunoSEQ multiplex PCR. The data contain around 96,000 clones, 64% of them singletons. Sequenced material: PBMCs. Receptors originate from a man aged 55 to 70 in good health and CMV-seronegative. Each CDR3 is given with its conserved first and last residue. D genes are given only for firm matches. Size is stated for part of the rows, as once, few or many counts, or as a class when the clone is expanded.

j_gene: TRBJ2-5; abundance: -; d_gene: TRBD2; v_gene: TRBV5-1; CDR3nt: TGCGCCAGCAGCAACCCAGCGGGAGATGGTGGGACCCAGTACTTC; CDR3aa: CASSNPAGDGGTQYF
j_gene: TRBJ2-7; abundance: -; d_gene: TRBD1; v_gene: TRBV6-1; CDR3nt: TGTGCCAGCAGTGAAGTGGGACAGGGGGCGGTCTACGAGCAGTACTTC; CDR3aa: CASSEVGQGAVYEQYF
j_gene: TRBJ2-1; abundance: -; d_gene: TRBD2; v_gene: TRBV5-1; CDR3nt: TGCGCCAGCAGCTTACGCGGGGGGGCGCAAAATGAGCAGTTCTTC; CDR3aa: CASSLRGGAQNEQFF
j_gene: TRBJ2-7; abundance: few; d_gene: -; v_gene: TRBV28; CDR3nt: TGTGCCAGCAGTCCCCCTTTGTACGAGCAGTACTTC; CDR3aa: CASSPPLYEQYF
j_gene: TRBJ1-3; abundance: few; d_gene: -; v_gene: TRBV9; CDR3nt: TGTGCCAGCAGCGGAGGGGGGGCGGGGCCGGCTGGAAACACCATATATTTT; CDR3aa: CASSGGGAGPAGNTIYF
j_gene: TRBJ1-1; abundance: -; d_gene: -; v_gene: TRBV30; CDR3nt: TGTGCCTGGACTGGCCCTCTGCTGAACACTGAAGCTTTCTTT; CDR3aa: CAWTGPLLNTEAFF
j_gene: TRBJ1-2; abundance: -; d_gene: TRBD1; v_gene: TRBV18; CDR3nt: TGTGCCAGCTCACCTAATACTGGACAGGGCTCCAACTATGGCTACACCTTC; CDR3aa: CASSPNTGQGSNYGYTF
j_gene: TRBJ2-5; abundance: -; d_gene: TRBD2; v_gene: TRBV5-6; CDR3nt: TGTGCCAGCAGCTTAACTAGCGGGAATGGGGAGACCCAGTACTTC; CDR3aa: CASSLTSGNGETQYF
j_gene: TRBJ1-3; abundance: once; d_gene: TRBD1; v_gene: TRBV5-1; CDR3nt: TGCGCCAGCAGCGTACAGGGGACTGGAAACACCATATATTTT; CDR3aa: CASSVQGTGNTIYF
j_gene: TRBJ2-2; abundance: -; d_gene: -; v_gene: TRBV7-6; CDR3nt: TGTGCCAGCAGCTTAGGCCCGGGTTTGAACACCGGGGAGCTGTTTTTT; CDR3aa: CASSLGPGLNTGELFF
j_gene: TRBJ1-1; abundance: few; d_gene: -; v_gene: TRBV6-6; CDR3nt: TGTGCCAGCAGCCCCCCGGGAAGGGAACACACTGAAGCTTTCTTT; CDR3aa: CASSPPGREHTEAFF
j_gene: TRBJ2-7; abundance: -; d_gene: -; v_gene: TRBV6-5; CDR3nt: TGTGCCAGCAGTTACTCGACTCAGGGCGGCGAGCAGTACTTC; CDR3aa: CASSYSTQGGEQYF
j_gene: TRBJ1-1; abundance: few; d_gene: -; v_gene: TRBV29-1; CDR3nt: TGCAGCGGAGCGGGAACAGACAACACTGAAGCTTTCTTT; CDR3aa: CSGAGTDNTEAFF
j_gene: TRBJ2-7; abundance: once; d_gene: TRBD1; v_gene: TRBV6-5; CDR3nt: TGTGCCAGCAGTACGGGACAGGACTCCTACGAGCAGTACTTC; CDR3aa: CASSTGQDSYEQYF
j_gene: TRBJ2-3; abundance: few; d_gene: TRBD2; v_gene: TRBV6-6; CDR3nt: TGTGCCAGCAGTTACCAGGGAGGGCCAGATACGCAGTATTTT; CDR3aa: CASSYQGGPDTQYF
j_gene: TRBJ2-2; abundance: -; d_gene: TRBD1; v_gene: TRBV5-1; CDR3nt: TGCGCCAGCAGCTTTTTTAGTCCGGGACAGGGGGCCGGGGAGCTGTTTTTT; CDR3aa: CASSFFSPGQGAGELFF
j_gene: TRBJ2-7; abundance: -; d_gene: TRBD1; v_gene: TRBV27; CDR3nt: TGTGCCAGCAGTTTATTGGATAGGACAGGGGCTATTAACCCCTACGAGCAGTACTTC; CDR3aa: CASSLLDRTGAINPYEQYF
j_gene: TRBJ1-1; abundance: once; d_gene: -; v_gene: TRBV11-3; CDR3nt: TGTGCCAGCAGCCCTGTCGGGGGGCCGAACACTGAAGCTTTCTTT; CDR3aa: CASSPVGGPNTEAFF
j_gene: TRBJ2-3; abundance: -; d_gene: TRBD1; v_gene: TRBV5-1; CDR3nt: TGCGCCAGCAGCCCCGGGACAGGGGGCCCCACAGATACGCAGTATTTT; CDR3aa: CASSPGTGGPTDTQYF
j_gene: TRBJ1-1; abundance: -; d_gene: -; v_gene: TRBV19; CDR3nt: TGTGCCAGTAGCCAAAGCGGGTCCGCCGAAGCTTTCTTT; CDR3aa: CASSQSGSAEAFF
j_gene: TRBJ2-7; abundance: -; d_gene: TRBD2; v_gene: TRBV5-1; CDR3nt: TGCGCCAGCAGCTTGGAACTAGCGGGCTACGAGCAGTACTTC; CDR3aa: CASSLELAGYEQYF
j_gene: TRBJ2-7; abundance: few; d_gene: TRBD1; v_gene: TRBV14; CDR3nt: TGTGCCAGCAGCCAACCGGACAGGCTATCGCGAAGGGCCTACGAGCAGTACTTC; CDR3aa: CASSQPDRLSRRAYEQYF
j_gene: TRBJ1-5; abundance: -; d_gene: -; v_gene: TRBV27; CDR3nt: TGTGCCAGCAGGCTCGGGGGGGGGCGCAAAGGGCCCCAGCATTTT; CDR3aa: CASRLGGGRKGPQHF
j_gene: TRBJ1-5; abundance: -; d_gene: TRBD1; v_gene: TRBV28; CDR3nt: TGTGCCAGTGACGGGACAGGGGGCGAGCCCCAGCATTTT; CDR3aa: CASDGTGGEPQHF
j_gene: TRBJ2-5; abundance: -; d_gene: TRBD1; v_gene: TRBV11-2; CDR3nt: TGTGCCAGCAGCCCGGACAGGGCGTACCAAGAGACCCAGTACTTC; CDR3aa: CASSPDRAYQETQYF
j_gene: TRBJ1-4; abundance: -; d_gene: -; v_gene: TRBV28; CDR3nt: TGTGCCAGCAGTTTATCGGGGGCAACTAATGAAAAACTGTTTTTT; CDR3aa: CASSLSGATNEKLFF
j_gene: TRBJ2-7; abundance: -; d_gene: -; v_gene: TRBV18; CDR3nt: TGTGCCAGCTCACCAGGCTTGTCCTACGAGCAGTACTTC; CDR3aa: CASSPGLSYEQYF
j_gene: TRBJ1-5; abundance: -; d_gene: -; v_gene: TRBV2; CDR3nt: TGTGCCAGCAGTTTGGACAACAATCAGCCCCAGCATTTT; CDR3aa: CASSLDNNQPQHF
j_gene: TRBJ1-1; abundance: few; d_gene: -; v_gene: TRBV2; CDR3nt: TGTGCCAGCACGTTAGACAGATTGAACACTGAAGCTTTCTTT; CDR3aa: CASTLDRLNTEAFF
j_gene: TRBJ2-7; abundance: -; d_gene: TRBD1; v_gene: TRBV7-8; CDR3nt: TGTGCCAGCAGCCCTCGGACAGGGGGAATCTACGAGCAGTACTTC; CDR3aa: CASSPRTGGIYEQYF
j_gene: TRBJ2-7; abundance: -; d_gene: -; v_gene: TRBV25-1; CDR3nt: TGTGCCAGCAGTGAATATTCACAGGGTGGCTACGAGCAGTACTTC; CDR3aa: CASSEYSQGGYEQYF
j_gene: TRBJ2-3; abundance: few; d_gene: TRBD2; v_gene: TRBV5-1; CDR3nt: TGCGCCAGCAGACTACTAGCGGGAAGCACAGATACGCAGTATTTT; CDR3aa: CASRLLAGSTDTQYF
j_gene: TRBJ2-5; abundance: -; d_gene: -; v_gene: TRBV2; CDR3nt: TGTGCCAGCAGTGAAGGACCCTTGGTACAGGAGACCCAGTACTTC; CDR3aa: CASSEGPLVQETQYF
j_gene: TRBJ1-2; abundance: few; d_gene: TRBD1; v_gene: TRBV2; CDR3nt: TGTGCCAGCAGGAAAGACAGGGGGGGCCCACTCTATGGCTACACCTTC; CDR3aa: CASRKDRGGPLYGYTF
j_gene: TRBJ1-4; abundance: -; d_gene: TRBD1; v_gene: TRBV6-6; CDR3nt: TGTGCCAGCAGTTACGTTGGACAGGTCGGCGAAAAACTGTTTTTT; CDR3aa: CASSYVGQVGEKLFF
j_gene: TRBJ1-1; abundance: -; d_gene: -; v_gene: TRBV6-1; CDR3nt: TGTGCCAGCAGAAGGTGGAGCACTGAAGCTTTCTTT; CDR3aa: CASRRWSTEAFF